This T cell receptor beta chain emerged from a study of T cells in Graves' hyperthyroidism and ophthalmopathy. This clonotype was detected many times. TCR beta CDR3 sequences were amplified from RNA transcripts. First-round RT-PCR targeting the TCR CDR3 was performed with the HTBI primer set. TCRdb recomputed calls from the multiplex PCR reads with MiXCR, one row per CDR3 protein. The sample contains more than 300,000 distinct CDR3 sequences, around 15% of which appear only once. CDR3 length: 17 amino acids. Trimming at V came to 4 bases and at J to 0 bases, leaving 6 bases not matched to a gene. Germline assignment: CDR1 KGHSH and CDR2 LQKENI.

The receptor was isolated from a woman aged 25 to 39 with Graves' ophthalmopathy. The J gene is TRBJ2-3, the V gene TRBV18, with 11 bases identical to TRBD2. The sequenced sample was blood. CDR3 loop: CASSRATSGVSTDTQYF. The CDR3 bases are TGTGCCAGCTCACGCGCGACTAGCGGGGTTAGCACAGATACGCAGTATTTT.